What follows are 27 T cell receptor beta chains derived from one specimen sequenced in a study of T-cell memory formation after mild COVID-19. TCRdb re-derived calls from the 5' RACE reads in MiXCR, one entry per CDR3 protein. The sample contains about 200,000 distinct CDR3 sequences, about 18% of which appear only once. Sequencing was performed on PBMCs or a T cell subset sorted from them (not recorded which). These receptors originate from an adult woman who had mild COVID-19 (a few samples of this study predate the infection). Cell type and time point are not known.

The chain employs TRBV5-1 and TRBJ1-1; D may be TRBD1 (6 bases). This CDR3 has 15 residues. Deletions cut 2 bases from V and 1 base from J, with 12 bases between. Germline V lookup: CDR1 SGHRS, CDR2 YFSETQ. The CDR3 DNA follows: TGCGCCAGCAGCTTACAGGGTTATGGGAACACTGAAGCTTTCTTT. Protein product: CASSLQGYGNTEAFF.

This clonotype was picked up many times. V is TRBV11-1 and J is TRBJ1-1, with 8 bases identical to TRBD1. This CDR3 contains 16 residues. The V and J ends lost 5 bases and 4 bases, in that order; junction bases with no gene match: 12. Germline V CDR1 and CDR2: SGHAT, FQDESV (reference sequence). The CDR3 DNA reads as TGTGCCAGCAGCCCCGGGACAGGAACACAGGGCACTGAAGCTTTCTTT. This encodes CASSPGTGTQGTEAFF.

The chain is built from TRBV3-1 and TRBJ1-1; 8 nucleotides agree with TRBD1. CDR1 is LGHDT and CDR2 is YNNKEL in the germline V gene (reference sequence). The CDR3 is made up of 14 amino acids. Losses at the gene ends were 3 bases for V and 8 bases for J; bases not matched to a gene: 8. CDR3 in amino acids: CASSHTSGGLEAFF. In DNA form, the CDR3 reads TGTGCCAGCAGCCATACCTCAGGGGGCTTGGAAGCTTTCTTT.

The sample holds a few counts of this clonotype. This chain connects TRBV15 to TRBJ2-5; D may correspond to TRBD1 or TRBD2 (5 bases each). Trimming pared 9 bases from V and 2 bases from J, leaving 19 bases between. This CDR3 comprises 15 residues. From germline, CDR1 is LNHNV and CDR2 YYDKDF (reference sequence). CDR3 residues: CATSPGAPGQETQYF. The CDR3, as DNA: TGTGCCACTAGCCCCGGGGCCCCGGGGCAAGAGACCCAGTACTTC.

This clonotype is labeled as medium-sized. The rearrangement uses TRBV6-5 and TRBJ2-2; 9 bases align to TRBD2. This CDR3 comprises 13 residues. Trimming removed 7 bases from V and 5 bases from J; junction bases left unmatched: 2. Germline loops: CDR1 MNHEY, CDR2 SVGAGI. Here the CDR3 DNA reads TGTGCCAGCACAACTAGCGGGACCGGGGAGCTGTTTTTT. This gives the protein CASTTSGTGELFF.

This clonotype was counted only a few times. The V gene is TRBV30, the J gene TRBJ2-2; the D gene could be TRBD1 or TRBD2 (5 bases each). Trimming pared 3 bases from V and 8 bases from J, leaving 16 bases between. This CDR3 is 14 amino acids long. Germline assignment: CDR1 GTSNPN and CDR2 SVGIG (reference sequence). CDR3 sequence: CAWRSSGTSGELFF. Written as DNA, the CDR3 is TGTGCCTGGAGATCCTCAGGGACCTCGGGGGAGCTGTTTTTT.

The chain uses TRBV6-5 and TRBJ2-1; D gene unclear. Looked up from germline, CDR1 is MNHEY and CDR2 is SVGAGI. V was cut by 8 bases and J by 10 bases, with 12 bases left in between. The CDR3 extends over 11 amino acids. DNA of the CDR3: TGTGCCAGCTCCCCTGGAGAGGAGCAGTTCTTC. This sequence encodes CASSPGEEQFF.

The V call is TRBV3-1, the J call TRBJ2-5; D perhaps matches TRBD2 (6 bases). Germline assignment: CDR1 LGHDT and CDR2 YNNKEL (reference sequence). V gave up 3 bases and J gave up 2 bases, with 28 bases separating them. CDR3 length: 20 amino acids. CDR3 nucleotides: TGTGCCAGCAGCCACCGGCGAATGGGGTTCGTTCTGGCGGGGCAAGAGACCCAGTACTTC. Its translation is CASSHRRMGFVLAGQETQYF.

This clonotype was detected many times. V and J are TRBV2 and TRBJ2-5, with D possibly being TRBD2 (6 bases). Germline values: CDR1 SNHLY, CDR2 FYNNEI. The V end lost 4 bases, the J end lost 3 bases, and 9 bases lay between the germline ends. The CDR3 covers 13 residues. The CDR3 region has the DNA TGTGCCAGCAGTGGGGACTGGGAAGAGACCCAGTACTTC. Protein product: CASSGDWEETQYF.

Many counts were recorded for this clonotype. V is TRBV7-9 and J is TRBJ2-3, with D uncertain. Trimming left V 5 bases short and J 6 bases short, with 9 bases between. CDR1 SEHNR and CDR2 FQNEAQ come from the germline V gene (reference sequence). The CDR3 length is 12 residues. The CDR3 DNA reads TGTGCCAGCAGCCCTCAAGGGGATACGCAGTATTTT. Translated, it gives CASSPQGDTQYF.

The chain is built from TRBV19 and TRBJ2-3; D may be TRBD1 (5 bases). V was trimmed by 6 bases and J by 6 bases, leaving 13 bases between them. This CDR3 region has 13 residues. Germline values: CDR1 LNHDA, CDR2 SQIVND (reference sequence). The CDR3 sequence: CASREQATDTQYF. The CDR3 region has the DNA TGTGCCAGTAGGGAACAGGCCACGGATACGCAGTATTTT.

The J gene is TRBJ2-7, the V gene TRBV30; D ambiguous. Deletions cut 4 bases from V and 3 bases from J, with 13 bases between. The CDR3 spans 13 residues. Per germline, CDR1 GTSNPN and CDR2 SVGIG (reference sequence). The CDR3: CAWTRQPNYEQYF. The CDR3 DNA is TGTGCCTGGACGAGGCAGCCAAACTACGAGCAGTACTTC.

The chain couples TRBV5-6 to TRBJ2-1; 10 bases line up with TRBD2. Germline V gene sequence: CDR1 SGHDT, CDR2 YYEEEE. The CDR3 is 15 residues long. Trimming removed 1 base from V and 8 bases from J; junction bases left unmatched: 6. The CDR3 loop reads CASSLRLAGADEQFF. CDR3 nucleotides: TGTGCCAGCAGCTTGAGGCTAGCGGGAGCCGATGAGCAGTTCTTC.

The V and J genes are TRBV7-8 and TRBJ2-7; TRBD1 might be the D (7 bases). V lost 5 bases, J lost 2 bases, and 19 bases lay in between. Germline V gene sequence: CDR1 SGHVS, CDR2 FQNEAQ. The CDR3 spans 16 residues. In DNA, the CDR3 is TGTGCCAGCAGCACGGGGACTGGTGGGACAGCCTACGAGCAGTACTTC. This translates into CASSTGTGGTAYEQYF.

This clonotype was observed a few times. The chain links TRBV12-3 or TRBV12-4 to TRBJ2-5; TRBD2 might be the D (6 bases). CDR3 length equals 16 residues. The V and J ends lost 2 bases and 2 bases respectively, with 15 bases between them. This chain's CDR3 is CASSLIRLGTQETQYF. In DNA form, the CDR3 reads TGTGCCAGCAGTTTAATCAGACTAGGCACTCAAGAGACCCAGTACTTC.

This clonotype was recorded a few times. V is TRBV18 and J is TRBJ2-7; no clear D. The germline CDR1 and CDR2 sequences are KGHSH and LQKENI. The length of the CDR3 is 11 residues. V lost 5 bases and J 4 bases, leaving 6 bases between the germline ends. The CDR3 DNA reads TGTGCCAGCTCAAGCGAATACGAGCAGTACTTC. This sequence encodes CASSSEYEQYF.

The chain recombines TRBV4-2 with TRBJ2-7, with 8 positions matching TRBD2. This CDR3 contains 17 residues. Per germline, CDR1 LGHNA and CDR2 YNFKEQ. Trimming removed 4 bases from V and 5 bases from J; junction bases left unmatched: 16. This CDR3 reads CASSRSQTAGVENEQYF. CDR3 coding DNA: TGTGCCAGCAGCCGGTCTCAGACAGCGGGAGTCGAAAACGAGCAGTACTTC.

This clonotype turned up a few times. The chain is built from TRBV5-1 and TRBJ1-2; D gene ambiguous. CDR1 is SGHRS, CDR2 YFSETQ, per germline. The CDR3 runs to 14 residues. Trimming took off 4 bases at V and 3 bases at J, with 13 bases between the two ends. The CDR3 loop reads CASSLAGSHYGYTF. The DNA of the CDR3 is TGCGCCAGCAGCCTAGCTGGATCGCACTATGGCTACACCTTC.

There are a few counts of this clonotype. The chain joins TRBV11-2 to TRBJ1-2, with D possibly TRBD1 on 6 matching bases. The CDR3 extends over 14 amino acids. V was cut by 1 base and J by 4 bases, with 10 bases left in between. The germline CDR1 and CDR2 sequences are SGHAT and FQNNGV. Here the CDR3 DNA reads TGTGCCAGCAGCTTAGGCCAGGGGATCTATGGCTACACCTTC. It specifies CASSLGQGIYGYTF.

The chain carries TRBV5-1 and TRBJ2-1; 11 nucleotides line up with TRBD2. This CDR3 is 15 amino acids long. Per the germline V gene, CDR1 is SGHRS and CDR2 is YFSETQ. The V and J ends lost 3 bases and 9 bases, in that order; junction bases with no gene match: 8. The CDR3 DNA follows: TGCGCCAGCAGCTCCAAACTAGCGGGGGTCGGTGAGCAGTTCTTC. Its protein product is CASSSKLAGVGEQFF. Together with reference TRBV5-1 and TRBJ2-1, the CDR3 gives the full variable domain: KAGVTQTPRYLIKTRGQQVTLSCSPISGHRSVSWYQQTPGQGLQFLFEYFSETQRNKGNFPGRFSGRQFSNSRSEMNVSTLELGDSALYLCASSSKLAGVGEQFFGPGTRLTVL.

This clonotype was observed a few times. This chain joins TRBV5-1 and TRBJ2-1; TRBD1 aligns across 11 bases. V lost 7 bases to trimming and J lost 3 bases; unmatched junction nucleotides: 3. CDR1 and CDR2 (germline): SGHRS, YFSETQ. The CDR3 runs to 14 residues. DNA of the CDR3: TGCGCCAGCCAGGGACAGGGGGGCTACAATGAGCAGTTCTTC. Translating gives CASQGQGGYNEQFF.

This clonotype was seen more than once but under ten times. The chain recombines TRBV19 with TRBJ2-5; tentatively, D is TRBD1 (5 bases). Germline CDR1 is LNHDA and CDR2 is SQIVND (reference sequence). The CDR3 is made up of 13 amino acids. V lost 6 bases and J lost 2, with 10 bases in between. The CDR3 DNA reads TGTGCCAGTAGGACCACAGGTCAAGAGACCCAGTACTTC. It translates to CASRTTGQETQYF. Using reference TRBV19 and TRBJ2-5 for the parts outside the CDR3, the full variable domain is DGGITQSPKYLFRKEGQNVTLSCEQNLNHDAMYWYRQDPGQGLRLIYYSQIVNDFQKGDIAEGYSVSREKKESFPLTVTSAQKNPTAFYLCASRTTGQETQYFGPGTRLLVL.

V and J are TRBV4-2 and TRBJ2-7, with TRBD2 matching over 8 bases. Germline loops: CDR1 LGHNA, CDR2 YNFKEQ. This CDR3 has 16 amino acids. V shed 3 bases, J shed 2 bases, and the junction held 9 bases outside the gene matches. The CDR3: CASSQGDGGGPYEQYF. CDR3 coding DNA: TGTGCCAGCAGCCAGGGAGACGGGGGGGGACCCTACGAGCAGTACTTC.

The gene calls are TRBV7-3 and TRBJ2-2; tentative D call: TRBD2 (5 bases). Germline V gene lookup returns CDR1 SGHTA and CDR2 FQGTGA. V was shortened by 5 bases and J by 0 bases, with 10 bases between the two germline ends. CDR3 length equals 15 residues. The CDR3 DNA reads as TGTGCCAGCAGCCTCGGGATCGCGAACACCGGGGAGCTGTTTTTT. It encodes CASSLGIANTGELFF.

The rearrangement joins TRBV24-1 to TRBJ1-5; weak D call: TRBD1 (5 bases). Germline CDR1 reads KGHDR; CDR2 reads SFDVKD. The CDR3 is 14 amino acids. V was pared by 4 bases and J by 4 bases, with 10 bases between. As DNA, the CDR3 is TGTGCCACCAGTGACAGCAGGGATAATCAGCCCCAGCATTTT. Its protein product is CATSDSRDNQPQHF.

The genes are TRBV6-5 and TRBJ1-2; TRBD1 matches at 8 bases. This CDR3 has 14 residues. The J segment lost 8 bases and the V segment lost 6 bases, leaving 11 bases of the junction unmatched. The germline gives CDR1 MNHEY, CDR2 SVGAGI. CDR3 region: CASSLDRTGRGYTF. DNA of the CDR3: TGTGCCAGCAGCCTTGACCGGACAGGGAGGGGCTACACCTTC.

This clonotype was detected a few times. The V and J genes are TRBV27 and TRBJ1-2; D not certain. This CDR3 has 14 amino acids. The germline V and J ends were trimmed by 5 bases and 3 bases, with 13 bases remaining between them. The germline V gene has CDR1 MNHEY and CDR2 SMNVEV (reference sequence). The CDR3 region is CASSLVAADYGYTF. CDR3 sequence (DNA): TGTGCCAGCAGTCTCGTCGCGGCGGACTATGGCTACACCTTC.